This T cell receptor beta chain was captured in a study of cytomegalovirus exposure and HLA in healthy donors. As for the study in general: About 200 million T cells yielded more than 90 million unique TCR beta sequences, as an earlier analysis found.

The V gene's germline CDR1 is SGHRS and CDR2 YFSETQ. Trimming removed 6 bases from V and 3 bases from J, with 27 bases in between. This CDR3 has 18 amino acids. A remark on this clone: The antigen is not known.

In the PCR, 60 Vbeta and 13 Jbeta primers were used. Clones were sequenced by immunoSEQ multiplex PCR, and TCRdb holds only the in-frame ones, with some missing. Of 200,000 to 250,000 clones listed, 85% to 90% are singletons. Study observations and caveats: Sequencing depth across donors, presence/absence analyses assumed, was roughly uniform. Approximately 18,000 TCR beta sequences were associated with HLA alleles at 0.05 false discovery rate in a later analysis.

The receptor comes from a young woman in good health and CMV-seronegative. The rearrangement joins TRBV5-1 to TRBJ1-2, with D possibly matching TRBD1 (5 bases). Source material: PBMCs. The CDR3 region has the DNA TGCGCCAGCACATGGCGACCCGGCGGGGGAGGGTACGACTATGGCTACACCTTC. Protein sequence: CASTWRPGGGGYDYGYTF.